This T cell receptor beta chain was obtained from a study of human T cells and chemical hapten exposure. V dropped 3 bases and J dropped 7 bases, with 9 bases sitting between them. The germline gives CDR1 SGHTA, CDR2 FQGNSA. The CDR3 has 12 residues. One entry per CDR3 protein results from TCRdb running MiXCR on the 5' RACE reads. The sample lists about 80,000 distinct CDR3 sequences; more than 15% were seen once. This clonotype was counted between two and nine times. Before extraction, the whole blood was not fractionated, and total RNA was taken from it. The receptor comes from a female donor in good health. This chain uses TRBV7-2 with TRBJ1-1; D uncertain. The DNA for the CDR3 is TGTGCCAGCAGCTTTTATAGGAGTGAAGCTTTCTTT. As protein: CASSFYRSEAFF.